Following are 9 T cell receptor beta chains from one sample sequenced in a study of beta chain features in type 1 diabetes. Since all of the isolated RNA was reverse transcribed, expressed TCRB transcripts were what got sequenced. Only in-frame clones appear in the TCRdb table, and some are missing; sequencing was by immunoSEQ multiplex PCR. The profile shows fewer than 200,000 clones, roughly an eighth of them singletons. The specimen was central memory CD4+ T cells from blood. Receptor source: a young woman in good health.

The rearrangement uses TRBV7-2 and TRBJ2-7, with 9 positions matching TRBD2. V trimming: 1 base; J trimming: 7 bases; junction bases outside the gene matches: 8. The CDR3 spans 15 residues. Looked up from germline, CDR1 is SGHTA and CDR2 is FQGNSA. CDR3 residues: CASSLGAGGGKEQYF. The CDR3 nucleotides are TGTGCCAGCAGCTTAGGGGCGGGAGGGGGGAAAGAGCAGTACTTC.

The chain combines TRBV11-2 with TRBJ2-2; 7 nucleotides agree with TRBD2. Germline V gene sequence: CDR1 SGHAT, CDR2 FQNNGV. Trimming cost V 3 bases and J 9 bases; bases outside gene matches: 4. This CDR3 region has 13 residues. The CDR3 protein is CASSFGGDRELFF. Written as DNA, the CDR3 is TGTGCCAGCAGCTTTGGGGGGGACCGGGAGCTGTTTTTT.

The chain has TRBV7-3 and TRBJ2-1; 7 nucleotides line up with TRBD1. This CDR3 region has 13 residues. The germline V gene has CDR1 SGHTA and CDR2 FQGTGA. V lost 5 bases to trimming and J lost 6 bases; unmatched junction nucleotides: 4. CDR3 sequence (DNA): TGTGCCAGCAGCCCAGACAGGGTCAATGAGCAGTTCTTC. This gives the protein CASSPDRVNEQFF.

With respect to this clone: This specimen includes other DNA sequences encoding the same CDR3. The chain joins TRBV18 to TRBJ1-1, with 8 nucleotides matching TRBD1. After removal of 3 bases from V and 1 base from J, the junction contained 1 base not matched to a gene. This CDR3 has 14 residues. Germline V gene lookup returns CDR1 KGHSH and CDR2 LQKENI. The DNA of the CDR3 is TGTGCCAGCTCACCTGGGACAGGGAACACTGAAGCTTTCTTT. Protein product: CASSPGTGNTEAFF.

The chain has TRBV29-1 and TRBJ2-7, with 9 bases lining up with TRBD1. CDR3 size: 13 residues. The J segment lost 6 bases and the V segment lost 4 bases, leaving 7 bases of the junction unmatched. Germline V gene sequence: CDR1 SQVTM, CDR2 ANQGSEA. The CDR3 DNA follows: TGCAGCGTTGGTGACAGGGGGTTTGGCGAGCAGTACTTC. It codes for CSVGDRGFGEQYF.

This sequence joins TRBV7-9 and TRBJ2-5; no clear D. Germline CDR1 is SEHNR and CDR2 is FQNEAQ (reference sequence). Trimming took 5 bases from V and 3 from J, leaving 10 bases between them. The CDR3 has 13 amino acids. In nucleotides, the CDR3 is TGTGCCAGCAGCCACTTCACTAAAGAGACCCAGTACTTC. Encoded protein: CASSHFTKETQYF.

The chain is built from TRBV30 and TRBJ2-5; tentative D call: TRBD1 (6 bases). The germline V and J ends were trimmed by 5 bases and 2 bases, with 12 bases remaining between them. CDR1 is GTSNPN and CDR2 is SVGIG in the germline V gene (reference sequence). CDR3 length: 13 residues. CDR3 sequence reads: CAWAHRVQETQYF. The CDR3 coding sequence is TGTGCCTGGGCCCACAGGGTACAAGAGACCCAGTACTTC. The variable domain in full, completed from reference TRBV30 and TRBJ2-5, reads SQTIHQWPATLVQPVGSPLSLECTVEGTSNPNLYWYRQAAGRGLQLLFYSVGIGQISSEVPQNLSASRPQDRQFILSSKKLLLSDSGFYLCAWAHRVQETQYFGPGTRLLVL.

The V and J genes are TRBV11-2 and TRBJ1-1; tentatively, D is TRBD1 (6 bases). Trimming stripped 3 bases from V and 4 bases from J, with 12 bases between. The CDR3 contains 14 residues. From germline, CDR1 is SGHAT and CDR2 FQNNGV. The CDR3 here is CASSFTAGATEAFF. DNA for the CDR3: TGTGCCAGCAGCTTTACGGCAGGGGCCACTGAAGCTTTCTTT. Variable domain in full (rest from reference TRBV11-2 and TRBJ1-1): EAGVAQSPRYKIIEKRQSVAFWCNPISGHATLYWYQQILGQGPKLLIQFQNNGVVDDSQLPKDRFSAERLKGVDSTLKIQPAKLEDSAVYLCASSFTAGATEAFFGQGTRLTVV.

The CDR3 coding sequence is TGTGCCAGCAGTGGGACTTCCACCGGGGAGCTGTTTTTT. This codes for CASSGTSTGELFF. The chain recombines TRBV6-1 with TRBJ2-2, with a tentative D call TRBD2 (5 bases). The CDR3 runs to 13 residues. Trimming removed 4 bases from V and 4 bases from J, with 7 bases in between. From germline, CDR1 is MNHNS and CDR2 SASEGT.